What follows are 5 T cell receptor beta chains derived from one specimen sequenced in a study of T-cell memory formation after mild COVID-19. TCRdb independently ran MiXCR on the 5' RACE reads; one entry per CDR3 protein. The sample lists 400,000 to 500,000 distinct CDR3 sequences, over 15% occurring once. What was sequenced was PBMCs or a T cell subset sorted from them (not recorded which). Receptors were obtained from an adult woman who had mild COVID-19 (a few samples of this study predate the infection). Cell type and time point are not known.

This clonotype was counted between two and nine times. This chain links TRBV5-5 with TRBJ2-1; D perhaps matches TRBD1 (5 bases). The V gene lost 1 base and the J gene lost 3 bases, with 14 bases spanning the gap. CDR1 is SGHKS and CDR2 is YYEKEE in the germline V gene (reference sequence). The CDR3 extends over 16 amino acids. For the CDR3, the DNA is TGTGCCAGCAGCTTGATCGTAGGGGCTATCTACAATGAGCAGTTCTTC. It encodes CASSLIVGAIYNEQFF.

This clonotype occurred a few times. The CDR3: CATSDSRQASYEQYF. The CDR3 DNA reads TGTGCCACCAGTGATTCCCGACAGGCCTCCTACGAGCAGTACTTC. J is TRBJ2-7 and V is TRBV24-1, with D perhaps matching TRBD1 (6 bases). The CDR3 contains 15 residues. The germline gives CDR1 KGHDR, CDR2 SFDVKD. V lost 2 bases, J lost 0 bases, and 10 bases lay in between.

The chain is built from TRBV20-1 and TRBJ2-2; D may be TRBD2 (6 bases). Germline V gives CDR1 DFQATT, CDR2 SNEGSKA (reference sequence). CDR3 length: 15 amino acids. Trimming removed 5 bases at V and 0 bases at J, with 13 bases between. CDR3 DNA sequence: TGCAGTGCTCGGCGGAGGGGCACGAACACCGGGGAGCTGTTTTTT. It translates to CSARRRGTNTGELFF.

This clonotype was recorded a few times. In DNA form, the CDR3 reads TGTGCCAGCAGTTTAACCTGGGTCACCGGGGAGCTGTTTTTT. Translated, it gives CASSLTWVTGELFF. The rearrangement links TRBV12-3 or TRBV12-4 to TRBJ2-2; no clear D gene. Trimming shortened V by 2 bases and J by 4 bases, and 8 bases separated the two germline ends. This CDR3 region has 14 residues.

This clonotype turned up a few times. The rearrangement uses TRBV5-1 and TRBJ1-1; no definite D call. CDR3 size: 15 residues. Germline V gene data show CDR1 as SGHRS and CDR2 as YFSETQ. The V end was cut by 0 bases, the J end by 1 base, with 10 bases between. CDR3 nucleotide sequence: TGCGCCAGCAGCTTGGGGACGGTTGGGAACACTGAAGCTTTCTTT. As protein: CASSLGTVGNTEAFF.